The source of this T cell receptor beta chain is a study of regulatory T cells in long-lasting Graves disease. In the study overall: To qualify as persistent, Graves' disease required over 5 years of antithyroid drugs with positive TSH receptor antibodies.

This clonotype has only a few counts. Time point: persistent/refractory GD, antithyroid drugs over 5 years with positive TRAb. Construction of the TCR library relied on RNA isolated from PBMCs. Recruitment took place at an endocrinology department in Xi'an, China. Germline lookup yields CDR1 SGHDT and CDR2 YYEEEE. The V gene lost 0 bases and the J gene lost 6 bases, with 12 bases spanning the gap. The CDR3 loop spans 14 amino acids. The authors built TCR beta libraries using iRepertoire HTBI primers and Arm-PCR of CDR3 regions. TCRdb processed the multiplex PCR reads anew with MiXCR; each CDR3 protein has one entry. The data hold 400,000 or so distinct CDR3 sequences, with about a quarter observed a single time.

This receptor was taken from a female donor with Graves disease. The material sequenced was peripheral blood mononuclear cells (PBMCs), taken when the disease was refractory, from a patient treated with antithyroid drugs. The J gene is TRBJ1-2, the V gene TRBV5-6; a possible D gene is TRBD1 (5 bases). This chain's CDR3 is CASSLETREDGYTF. The CDR3 nucleotides are TGTGCCAGCAGCTTGGAGACCAGGGAGGATGGCTACACCTTC.